This entry features one T cell receptor (beta chain) sequence. The CDR3 consists of 18 residues. V dropped 4 bases and J dropped 4; count of bases not matched to a gene: 12. Germline CDR1 SNHLY, CDR2 FYNNEI. The method was immunoSEQ multiplex PCR; TCRdb's version includes in-frame clones alone and lacks a portion of them. The repertoire consists of fewer than 350,000 clones, with about 91% occurring once and the leading ten covering roughly a tenth. The data derive from a study of blood T cell repertoires in COVID-19. Cohort 3 donors counted as recovered after two negative PCRs, clearance, or resolved symptoms.

The sequenced sample was PBMCs or T cells enriched from blood (not recorded which). J is TRBJ2-3 and V is TRBV2; 12 positions agree with TRBD2. This receptor was obtained from a woman between 35 and 50 years old who had recovered from COVID-19. CDR3 region: CASSGQPLLAGGPDTQYF. In DNA, the CDR3 is TGTGCCAGCAGTGGACAACCCCTGCTAGCGGGAGGGCCAGATACGCAGTATTTT.